The 22 T cell receptor beta chains given below trace back to one sample, sequenced in a study of vaccination and CD4 T cells after COVID-19 (dated by TCRdb to 2022 to 2024). Libraries were made using PCR. These reads were obtained on an Illumina iSeq 100. TCRdb reran the public reads through fastp at Q25 and MiXCR, keeping productive beta chains. One record per CDR3 amino acid sequence lists the most common genes and DNA. The sample contains roughly 19,000 distinct CDR3 sequences, approximately 62% of them found a single time. The top ten clones comprise around 1.1% of the sample. The material was CD4+ T cells from blood, obtained after SARS-CoV-2 vaccination. Every receptor here comes from a human donor who had recovered from COVID-19.

This clonotype has just a few counts. The V and J genes are TRBV20-1 and TRBJ1-2; the D gene is possibly TRBD1 (6 bases). With 0 bases removed from V and 8 bases from J, the gap between germline ends came to 16 bases. Germline assignment: CDR1 DFQATT and CDR2 SNEGSKA (reference sequence). This CDR3 is built from 14 residues. The CDR3 coding sequence is TGCAGTGCTAGAGATCAACAGGGATTAAAAGGCTACACCTTC. Translating gives CSARDQQGLKGYTF.

The chain combines TRBV28 with TRBJ2-7, with D possibly being TRBD2 (5 bases). This CDR3 has 15 amino acids. V gave up 6 bases and J gave up 6 bases, with 21 bases separating them. CDR1 and CDR2 from the germline V gene are MDHEN and SYDVKM. The CDR3 sequence is CASSVGSRYGGEQYF. The CDR3 DNA reads as TGTGCCAGCAGCGTGGGGTCCCGCTATGGAGGCGAGCAGTACTTC.

The chain links TRBV7-2 to TRBJ2-5; weak D call: TRBD2 (6 bases). V lost 3 bases, J lost 2 bases, and 10 bases lay in between. From germline, CDR1 is SGHTA and CDR2 FQGNSA. The CDR3 totals 14 residues. This CDR3 reads CASSLSGSQETQYF. The DNA for the CDR3 is TGTGCCAGCAGCTTGTCCGGGAGTCAAGAGACCCAGTACTTC.

CDR3 protein: CASSLLGTSGSSQETQYF. The CDR3 DNA follows: TGTGCCAGCAGCCTATTAGGGACTAGCGGGAGTTCCCAAGAGACCCAGTACTTC. The chain recombines TRBV5-6 with TRBJ2-5; 14 bases match TRBD2. J was trimmed by 1 base and V by 4 bases; bases with no gene match: 9. The CDR3 length is 18 residues. Germline CDR1 SGHDT, CDR2 YYEEEE.

The genes are TRBV7-2 and TRBJ1-3; a weak D match, TRBD1 (5 bases). V lost 4 bases to trimming and J lost 2 bases, with 6 bases between them. The CDR3 totals 13 residues. The germline V gene encodes CDR1 SGHTA and CDR2 FQGNSA. CDR3 DNA: TGTGCCAGCAGCTCGGACACTGGAAACACCATATATTTT. Its translation is CASSSDTGNTIYF.

V usage is TRBV4-3 and J usage is TRBJ2-2; 9 bases agree with TRBD2. The CDR3 consists of 17 residues. Germline-derived CDR1 and CDR2 are LGHNA and YSLEER. V was clipped by 0 bases and J by 6 bases; unmatched bases: 8. CDR3: CASSQDPASGKSGELFF. Written as DNA, the CDR3 is TGCGCCAGCAGCCAAGATCCCGCTAGCGGGAAGTCCGGGGAGCTGTTTTTT.

The chain links TRBV7-2 to TRBJ2-7; the D is unclear. The CDR3 sequence is 13 residues long. Germline CDR1 is SGHTA and CDR2 is FQGNSA. V was trimmed by 2 bases and J by 6 bases, leaving 11 bases between them. The DNA for the CDR3 is TGTGCCAGCAGCTTAACGTCAGTTCTCGAGCAGTACTTC. Translation: CASSLTSVLEQYF. Based on the CDR3 plus reference TRBV7-2 and TRBJ2-7, the full variable domain is GAGVSQSPSNKVTEKGKDVELRCDPISGHTALYWYRQSLGQGLEFLIYFQGNSAPDKSGLPSDRFSAERTGGSVSTLTIQRTQQEDSAVYLCASSLTSVLEQYFGPGTRLTVT.

The CDR3: CASNTLSGNTDTQYF. The CDR3 coding sequence is TGTGCCAGCAACACCCTTAGCGGGAACACAGATACGCAGTATTTT. The chain combines TRBV6-2 or TRBV6-3 with TRBJ2-3; 8 bases fit TRBD2. Germline V CDR1 and CDR2: MNHEY, SVGEGT. This CDR3 contains 15 residues. V lost 7 bases, J lost 2 bases, and 8 bases stayed unmatched.

The DNA of the CDR3 is TGTGCCAGCAGCTTAGCTAGCGGGACGGAGACCCAGTACTTC. Translated: CASSLASGTETQYF. The chain couples TRBV7-9 to TRBJ2-5; 8 nucleotides line up with TRBD2. V was pared by 0 bases and J by 5 bases, with 2 bases of the junction left unmatched. Germline-derived CDR1 and CDR2 are SEHNR and FQNEAQ (reference sequence). This CDR3 region has 14 residues.

As to this clonotype: A read error may produce the germline difference seen at one junction end. V gene TRBV27 combines with J gene TRBJ2-3; TRBD2 aligns across 8 bases. Per the germline V gene, CDR1 is MNHEY and CDR2 is SMNVEV (reference sequence). The CDR3 covers 15 residues. CDR3 sequence (DNA): TGTGCCAGCAGTTCGGCGGGACTAGGAACAGTTACGCAGTATTTT. This gives the protein CASSSAGLGTVTQYF.

DNA for the CDR3: TGTGCCAGTAGTACAGGACTAGCGGGAGGGGCAACGAACACCGGGGAGCTGTTTTTT. Protein sequence: CASSTGLAGGATNTGELFF. V gene TRBV19 combines with J gene TRBJ2-2, with TRBD2 matching 15 bases. Germline V gives CDR1 LNHDA, CDR2 SQIVND (reference sequence). The length of the CDR3 is 19 residues. V lost 4 bases, J lost 0 bases, and 6 bases stayed unmatched.

This sequence joins TRBV6-1 and TRBJ1-2; D gene uncertain. Trimming took 0 bases from V and 4 from J, leaving 12 bases between them. This CDR3 region has 15 residues. Germline values: CDR1 MNHNS, CDR2 SASEGT. This CDR3 reads CASSEAPGGLYGYTF. CDR3 sequence (DNA): TGTGCCAGCAGTGAAGCGCCAGGAGGACTCTATGGCTACACCTTC.

This clonotype has only a few counts. The CDR3 DNA follows: TGCAGTGCTAGTGCTAGCGGGACTTTCGAGACCCAGTACTTC. It encodes CSASASGTFETQYF. The genes are TRBV20-1 and TRBJ2-5, with 9 bases aligning to TRBD2. Germline lookup yields CDR1 DFQATT and CDR2 SNEGSKA (reference sequence). V lost 3 bases, J lost 5 bases, and 7 bases stayed unmatched. The CDR3 has 14 amino acids.

V and J are TRBV7-3 and TRBJ2-3; D not resolved. V gave up 5 bases and J gave up 0 bases, with 12 bases separating them. CDR1 is SGHTA and CDR2 is FQGTGA in the germline V gene. The CDR3 is 15 amino acids. The CDR3 reads CASSHNLGSTDTQYF. In nucleotides, the CDR3 is TGTGCCAGCAGCCATAACCTAGGGAGCACAGATACGCAGTATTTT.

In DNA, the CDR3 is TGTGCCAGCAGCTTCTGGACTAGCCAAGAGACCCAGTACTTC. It codes for CASSFWTSQETQYF. The chain has TRBV5-6 and TRBJ2-5; TRBD2 matches 7 bases. The germline V gene has CDR1 SGHDT and CDR2 YYEEEE. The CDR3 extends over 14 amino acids. The ends lost 2 bases at V and 1 base at J; junction bases unmatched: 2.

This clonotype was picked up a small number of times. This chain connects TRBV28 to TRBJ2-5; 9 bases are a match to TRBD2. This CDR3 comprises 21 residues. Germline values: CDR1 MDHEN, CDR2 SYDVKM. The junction had 25 bases not matched to a gene; V was cut back by 6 bases and J by 2 bases. The DNA for the CDR3 is TGTGCCAGCAGGAATGGCCCCCTCCCACTAGCACAGCGGGAGGAGCAAGAGACCCAGTACTTC. Its translation: CASRNGPLPLAQREEQETQYF. The full variable domain, rest sourced from reference TRBV28 and TRBJ2-5, is DVKVTQSSRYLVKRTGEKVFLECVQDMDHENMFWYRQDPGLGLRLIYFSYDVKMKEKGDIPEGYSVSREKKERFSLILESASTNQTSMYLCASRNGPLPLAQREEQETQYFGPGTRLLVL.

The chain links TRBV5-4 to TRBJ1-1; maybe TRBD1 (6 bases). There are 15 residues in the CDR3. Germline V gene lookup returns CDR1 SGHNT and CDR2 YYREEE (reference sequence). With 2 bases removed from V and 1 base from J, the gap between germline ends came to 12 bases. As DNA, the CDR3 is TGTGCCAGCAGCTTCGGGGGCGCGCAGAACACTGAAGCTTTCTTT. It yields the protein CASSFGGAQNTEAFF.

The chain joins TRBV12-3 or TRBV12-4 to TRBJ2-5; unclear D gene. V was shortened by 2 bases and J by 3 bases, with 10 bases between the two germline ends. The CDR3 runs to 14 residues. In DNA form, the CDR3 reads TGTGCCAGCAGTTTAATCGCCGTCGAAGAGACCCAGTACTTC. Translated, it gives CASSLIAVEETQYF.

This clonotype appeared a few times. The rearrangement links TRBV6-2 or TRBV6-3 to TRBJ1-1, with TRBD1 as a possible D gene (6 bases). Germline CDR1 is MNHEY and CDR2 is SVGEGT. The germline V and J ends were trimmed by 2 bases and 0 bases, with 16 bases remaining between them. The CDR3 is made up of 17 amino acids. The CDR3 nucleotides read TGTGCCAGCAGTTACGCCGGAAGGGGGGAAATGAACACTGAAGCTTTCTTT. Translating it yields CASSYAGRGEMNTEAFF.

V usage is TRBV27 and J usage is TRBJ2-7; no definite D call. V was trimmed by 8 bases and J by 5 bases, leaving 10 bases between them. The CDR3 sequence is 11 residues long. Germline assignment: CDR1 MNHEY and CDR2 SMNVEV (reference sequence). CDR3 sequence reads: CASRRLDEQYF. CDR3 in DNA: TGTGCCAGCCGAAGGCTGGACGAGCAGTACTTC.

CDR3 bases: TGTGCCAGCAGGGGACTAGCGCAGGGGGAGACCCAGTACTTC. Protein sequence: CASRGLAQGETQYF. The chain couples TRBV6-1 to TRBJ2-5, with TRBD2 identical over 10 bases. The germline V gene encodes CDR1 MNHNS and CDR2 SASEGT. The V gene end was trimmed by 6 bases and the J gene end by 5 bases; junction bases not matched to a gene: 6. The CDR3 has 14 residues.

This clonotype has more than one count but fewer than ten. The chain has TRBV7-2 and TRBJ2-5; 12 bases are shared with TRBD2. CDR3 length: 18 residues. The V segment lost 2 bases and the J segment 4 bases; nucleotides outside the gene matches: 11. Germline assignment: CDR1 SGHTA and CDR2 FQGNSA. The CDR3 is CASSLIVLAGGPLETQYF. The CDR3 DNA sequence: TGTGCCAGCAGCTTAATTGTTCTAGCGGGAGGGCCTCTAGAGACCCAGTACTTC.